This TCR beta chain was captured by sequencing in a study of human T cells and chemical hapten exposure. This clonotype was counted between two and nine times. The J segment lost 5 bases and the V segment lost 1 base, leaving 6 bases of the junction unmatched. CDR3 length equals 15 residues. Germline loops: CDR1 SEHNR, CDR2 FQNEAQ (reference sequence). Regarding time point: patch test 2, 6 weeks after DPC sensitization. Treatment in this sample: therapeutic diphenylcyclopropenone sensitization with weekly scalp DPC. TCRdb called the RACE reads again in MiXCR, with one record for every CDR3 protein. The sample has roughly 150,000 distinct CDR3 sequences; about 12% are singletons.

This receptor was taken from a woman in her 50s with alopecia areata. Some clones in this sample may be carry-over from other donors' samples. The chain has TRBV7-9 and TRBJ2-5, with 8 bases aligning to TRBD1. Sequences were derived from whole blood, sampled in connection with sensitization to the hapten diphenylcyclopropenone (DPC). CDR3 protein: CASSLVPGGAETQYF. CDR3 bases: TGTGCCAGCAGCTTAGTGCCAGGGGGCGCGGAGACCCAGTACTTC.